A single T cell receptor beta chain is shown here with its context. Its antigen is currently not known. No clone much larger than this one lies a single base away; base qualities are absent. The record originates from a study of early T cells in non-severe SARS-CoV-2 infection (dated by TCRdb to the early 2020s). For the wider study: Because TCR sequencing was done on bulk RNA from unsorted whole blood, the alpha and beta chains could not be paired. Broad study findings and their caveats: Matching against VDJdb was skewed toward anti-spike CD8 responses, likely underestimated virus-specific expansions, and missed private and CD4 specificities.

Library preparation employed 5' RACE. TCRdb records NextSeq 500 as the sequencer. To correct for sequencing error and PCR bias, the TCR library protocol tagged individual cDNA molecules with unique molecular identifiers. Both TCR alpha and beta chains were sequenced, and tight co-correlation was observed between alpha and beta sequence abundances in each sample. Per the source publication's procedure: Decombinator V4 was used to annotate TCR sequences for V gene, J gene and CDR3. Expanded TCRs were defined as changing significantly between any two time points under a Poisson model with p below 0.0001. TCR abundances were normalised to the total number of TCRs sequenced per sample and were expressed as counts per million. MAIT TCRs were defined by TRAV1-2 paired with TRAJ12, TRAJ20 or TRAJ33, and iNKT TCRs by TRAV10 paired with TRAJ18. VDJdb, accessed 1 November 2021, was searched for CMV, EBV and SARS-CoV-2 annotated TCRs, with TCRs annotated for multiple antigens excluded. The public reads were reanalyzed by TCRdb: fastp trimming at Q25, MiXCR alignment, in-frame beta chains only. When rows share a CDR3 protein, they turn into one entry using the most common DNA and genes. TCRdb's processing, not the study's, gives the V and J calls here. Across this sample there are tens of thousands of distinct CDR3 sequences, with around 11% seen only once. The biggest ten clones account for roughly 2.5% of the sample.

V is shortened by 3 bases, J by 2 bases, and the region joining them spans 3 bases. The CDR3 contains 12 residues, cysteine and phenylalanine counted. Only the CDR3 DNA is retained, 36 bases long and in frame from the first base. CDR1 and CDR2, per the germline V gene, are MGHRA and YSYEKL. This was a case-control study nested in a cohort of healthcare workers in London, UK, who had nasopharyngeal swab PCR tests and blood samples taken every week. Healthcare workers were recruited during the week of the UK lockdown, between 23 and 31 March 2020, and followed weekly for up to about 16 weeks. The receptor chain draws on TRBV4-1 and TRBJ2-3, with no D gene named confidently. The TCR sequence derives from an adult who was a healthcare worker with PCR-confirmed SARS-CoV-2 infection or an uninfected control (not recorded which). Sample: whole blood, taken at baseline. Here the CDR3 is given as CASSQNTDTQYF. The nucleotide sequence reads TGCGCCAGCAGCCAGAACACAGATACGCAGTATTTT.